Listed below are T cell receptor beta chains from one sample, sequenced in a study of early stage breast cancer tumors. Here immunoSEQ multiplex PCR was the method, and the copy in TCRdb shows in-frame clones only, minus some. The sample holds about 72,000 clones; under 85% are singletons and the top ten take 3.5%. The material sequenced was blood. The receptor source for this set is a person between 55 and 70 years old with breast cancer. Each CDR3 is given with its conserved first and last residue. Fields, in order: clone size, D gene, V gene, J gene, CDR3 DNA, CDR3 protein. A D gene is named only where the DNA matches it firmly. Size values are once, few and many counts, or a class for expanded clones, and some rows have none.

NA	TRBD1	TRBV27	TRBJ1-5	TGTGCCAGCAGTCTCCGGACAGGGGATGGCAATCAGCCCCAGCATTTT	CASSLRTGDGNQPQHF
NA	NA	TRBV7-2	TRBJ2-2	TGTGCCAGCAGCTACCGCACGGCGAACACCGGGGAGCTGTTTTTT	CASSYRTANTGELFF
NA	NA	TRBV9	TRBJ2-5	TGTGCCAGCAGCTCCGGCGGGTTCGTCGAGACCCAGTACTTC	CASSSGGFVETQYF
NA	TRBD1	TRBV14	TRBJ1-6	TGTGCCAGCAGCCATGAACAGGGGGTGGTTTTTCCCCTCCACTTT	CASSHEQGVVFPLHF
NA	NA	TRBV7-3	TRBJ2-3	TGTGCCAGCAGCTTACTGAGAACAGATACGCAGTATTTT	CASSLLRTDTQYF
once	TRBD2	TRBV18	TRBJ2-7	TGTGCCAGCTCATTACCACGTAATAGCGGGAGGTACGAGCAGTACTTC	CASSLPRNSGRYEQYF
NA	TRBD1	TRBV28	TRBJ1-2	TGTGCCAGCAGTTTACTCGGGACAGGGTGGGATGGCTACACCTTC	CASSLLGTGWDGYTF
NA	NA	TRBV28	TRBJ2-5	TGTGCCAGCAGTCCCCAGAGGCGGGACCTTTATTCGGAAGAGACCCAGTACTTC	CASSPQRRDLYSEETQYF
NA	NA	TRBV11-2	TRBJ2-3	TGTGCCAGCAGCTTAGACAGGGCTGATACGCAGTATTTT	CASSLDRADTQYF
NA	TRBD2	TRBV6-5	TRBJ2-1	TGTGCCAGCAGAGCCGGGACTAGCGGATATAATGAGCAGTTCTTC	CASRAGTSGYNEQFF
NA	TRBD2	TRBV7-9	TRBJ2-7	TGTGCCAGCAGCTTAGGCCTAGCGGGGTACGAGCAGTACTTC	CASSLGLAGYEQYF
NA	NA	TRBV2	TRBJ2-1	TGTGCCAGCAGTGAAAGGGCTAGCGCCCATGAGCAGTTCTTC	CASSERASAHEQFF
NA	NA	TRBV18	TRBJ2-7	TGTGCCAGCTCACCAGTAGTTGGCGAGCAGTACTTC	CASSPVVGEQYF
NA	NA	TRBV12-5	TRBJ2-3	TGTGCTAGTGGTCTTACAGGGAATACGCAGTATTTT	CASGLTGNTQYF
NA	TRBD2	TRBV7-3	TRBJ2-5	TGTGCCAGCAGCTTAGGGACTAGCGGGGGGTTGGAGACCCAGTACTTC	CASSLGTSGGLETQYF
NA	NA	TRBV4-1	TRBJ2-2	TGCGCCAGCAGCCGGATTAGGGAAGTCGTCGGGGAGCTGTTTTTT	CASSRIREVVGELFF
NA	TRBD1	TRBV7-9	TRBJ1-5	TGTGCCAGCGCCTCACAGGGGGCGTTCGGCAATCAGCCCCAGCATTTT	CASASQGAFGNQPQHF
NA	TRBD2	TRBV4-3	TRBJ2-1	TGCGCCAGCAGCCCCCCGGCTAGCGGGATCAACAATGAGCAGTTCTTC	CASSPPASGINNEQFF
NA	NA	TRBV18	TRBJ2-7	TGTGCCAGCTCACCGGGGGGGGCCTCCTACGAGCAGTACTTC	CASSPGGASYEQYF
once	TRBD2	TRBV28	TRBJ2-7	TGTGCCAGCAGTTCGGGGCTAGCGGGAGAGTCCGGGGGGGGGCAGTACTTC	CASSSGLAGESGGGQYF
NA	NA	TRBV11-2	TRBJ2-4	TGTGCCAGCAGCTCTATTTCCAAAAACATTCAGTACTTC	CASSSISKNIQYF
NA	TRBD1	TRBV15	TRBJ2-7	TGTGCCACCAGCAGAGTTACCGGGACAGGGGGAGACGAGCAGTACTTC	CATSRVTGTGGDEQYF
NA	TRBD1	TRBV11-3	TRBJ2-7	TGTGCCAGCAGCTTAGCCCAGGGACAGGGAACCTACGAGCAGTACTTC	CASSLAQGQGTYEQYF
few	NA	TRBV28	TRBJ1-2	TGTGCCAGCACTCCCGGTTGGTATGGCTACACCTTC	CASTPGWYGYTF
NA	NA	TRBV10-3	TRBJ2-7	TGTGCCATCAGTGAGTTCGAGGGGCCCTACGAGCAGTACTTC	CAISEFEGPYEQYF
once	NA	TRBV9	TRBJ1-3	TGTGCCAGCAGCGTGGGGGGGGGAAACACCATATATTTT	CASSVGGGNTIYF
few	NA	TRBV27	TRBJ1-1	TGTGCCAGCAGTTTTTGGGGGCGGAGGAACACTGAAGCTTTCTTT	CASSFWGRRNTEAFF
NA	NA	TRBV28	TRBJ1-5	TGTGCCAGCAAGGAAACAGGGCAAGGATCCCAGCCCCAGCATTTT	CASKETGQGSQPQHF
few	TRBD2	TRBV7-9	TRBJ2-3	TGTGCCAGCAGCCAGGGACTAGCGGATACGCAGTATTTT	CASSQGLADTQYF